The 16 T cell receptor beta chains below come from one sample, sequenced in a study of blood T cell repertoires in COVID-19. Clones were read by immunoSEQ multiplex PCR, and TCRdb kept only the in-frame ones, dropping some. The sample contains 200,000 to 250,000 clones, approximately 81% of which appear only once. Input material: PBMCs or T cells enriched from blood (not recorded which). These receptors all come from a woman aged 45-65 years with acute COVID-19.

This clone came up a few times. This chain links TRBV15 with TRBJ2-4; D remains unclear. This CDR3 is 13 amino acids long. Trimming pared 0 bases from V and 4 bases from J, leaving 4 bases between. The germline CDR1 and CDR2 sequences are LNHNV and YYDKDF (reference sequence). The CDR3 DNA reads TGTGCCACCAGCAGAGAAGCGAAAAACATTCAGTACTTC. Translating it yields CATSREAKNIQYF.

Written as DNA, the CDR3 is TGTGCCTGGAGTGTAACGGGGACCCAGTACTTC. Its translation is CAWSVTGTQYF. The V and J genes are TRBV30 and TRBJ2-5; the D is unclear. CDR1 and CDR2 from the germline V gene are GTSNPN and SVGIG (reference sequence). The V and J ends lost 0 bases and 7 bases respectively, with 6 bases between them. The CDR3 sequence is 11 residues long. Variable domain in full (rest from reference TRBV30 and TRBJ2-5): SQTIHQWPATLVQPVGSPLSLECTVEGTSNPNLYWYRQAAGRGLQLLFYSVGIGQISSEVPQNLSASRPQDRQFILSSKKLLLSDSGFYLCAWSVTGTQYFGPGTRLLVL.

V usage is TRBV6-5 and J usage is TRBJ1-1; 8 bases line up with TRBD1. The V gene end was trimmed by 0 bases and the J gene end by 4 bases; junction bases not matched to a gene: 4. CDR1 is MNHEY and CDR2 is SVGAGI in the germline V gene. CDR3 size: 15 residues. CDR3 protein: CASSYSRTGITEAFF. In DNA form, the CDR3 reads TGTGCCAGCAGTTACTCTAGGACAGGGATCACTGAAGCTTTCTTT.

The chain is built from TRBV9 and TRBJ2-7, with D possibly being TRBD2 (6 bases). CDR1 and CDR2 from the germline V gene are SGDLS and YYNGEE. CDR3 length: 15 residues. V lost 2 bases and J lost 3, with 15 bases in between. CDR3 nucleotides: TGTGCCAGCAGCGTTCGACCCGGGGGATTCTACGAGCAGTACTTC. This translates into CASSVRPGGFYEQYF.

This sequence joins TRBV2 and TRBJ1-1; D perhaps matches TRBD1 (6 bases). The V end lost 6 bases, the J end lost 3 bases, and 14 bases lay between the germline ends. Germline V lookup: CDR1 SNHLY, CDR2 FYNNEI. The CDR3 has 14 amino acids. The CDR3 loop reads CASRGDRYDTEAFF. The CDR3 DNA reads as TGTGCCAGCAGGGGTGACAGGTACGACACTGAAGCTTTCTTT. Supplemented by reference TRBV2 and TRBJ1-1, the full variable domain reads EPEVTQTPSHQVTQMGQEVILRCVPISNHLYFYWYRQILGQKVEFLVSFYNNEISEKSEIFDDQFSVERPDGSNFTLKIRSTKLEDSAMYFCASRGDRYDTEAFFGQGTRLTVV.

J is TRBJ2-7 and V is TRBV7-2; 9 bases align to TRBD2. The V and J ends lost 3 bases and 3 bases, in that order; junction bases with no gene match: 9. This CDR3 region has 16 residues. CDR1 is SGHTA, CDR2 FQGNSA, per germline. The CDR3 nucleotides read TGTGCCAGCAGCTTCAGGCATAGCGGGGGAGACTACGAGCAGTACTTC. Its protein product is CASSFRHSGGDYEQYF.

The chain recombines TRBV10-3 with TRBJ2-3; 11 bases are shared with TRBD2. The CDR3 sequence is 16 residues long. The J segment lost 2 bases and the V segment lost 4 bases, leaving 5 bases of the junction unmatched. Germline CDR1 is ENHRY and CDR2 is SYGVKD. CDR3: CAISGSTSGVTDTQYF. CDR3 in DNA: TGTGCCATCAGTGGGTCGACTAGCGGGGTCACAGATACGCAGTATTTT.

The chain joins TRBV7-2 to TRBJ2-1; maybe TRBD2 (6 bases). Trimming stripped 1 base from V and 5 bases from J, with 15 bases between. Looked up from germline, CDR1 is SGHTA and CDR2 is FQGNSA. CDR3 length equals 16 residues. The CDR3, as DNA: TGTGCCAGCAGCTTAGTCTTAGCGGTATTAAACAATGAGCAGTTCTTC. As protein: CASSLVLAVLNNEQFF.

There are many counts of this clone. The chain recombines TRBV3-1 (or the pseudogene TRBV3-2) with TRBJ1-2; D ambiguous. The CDR3 spans 15 residues. CDR1 and CDR2 from the germline V gene are LGHDT and YNNKEL (reference sequence). With 1 base removed from V and 0 bases from J, the gap between germline ends came to 9 bases. The CDR3 region has the DNA TGTGCCAGCAGCCAAGGCAACAAAGCTAACTATGGCTACACCTTC. Its translation: CASSQGNKANYGYTF.

The rearrangement joins TRBV9 to TRBJ2-1; 11 bases match TRBD2. The CDR3 has 17 amino acids. CDR1 and CDR2 (germline): SGDLS, YYNGEE. J gave up 4 bases and V 0 bases, and 6 bases lay outside the gene matches. CDR3 DNA: TGTGCCAGCAGCGTAGTTAGCGGGGGGGCCGGTTACAATGAGCAGTTCTTC. It encodes CASSVVSGGAGYNEQFF.

The rearrangement uses TRBV9 and TRBJ2-3, with 10 bases that match TRBD2. Looked up from germline, CDR1 is SGDLS and CDR2 is YYNGEE. The CDR3 runs to 16 residues. V shed 3 bases, J shed 4 bases, and the junction held 8 bases outside the gene matches. This CDR3 reads CASSGPSGSFSDTQYF. The CDR3 DNA sequence: TGTGCCAGCAGCGGGCCTAGCGGGAGTTTCTCAGATACGCAGTATTTT.

The V gene is TRBV24-1, the J gene TRBJ2-1; D might be TRBD1 (6 bases). The germline CDR1 and CDR2 sequences are KGHDR and SFDVKD. V dropped 2 bases and J dropped 7 bases, with 14 bases sitting between them. The CDR3 consists of 15 residues. DNA of the CDR3: TGTGCCACCAGTGATTGGACAGCCAAAGGAAATGAGCAGTTCTTC. Translating gives CATSDWTAKGNEQFF.

J is TRBJ1-6 and V is TRBV3-1 (or the pseudogene TRBV3-2); 7 bases align to TRBD1. This CDR3 spans 14 amino acids. J gave up 7 bases and V 1 base, and 1 base lay outside the gene matches. Germline loops: CDR1 LGHDT, CDR2 YNNKEL (reference sequence). As DNA, the CDR3 is TGTGCCAGCAGCCAAGGGACAGGAAATTCACCCCTCCACTTT. Protein: CASSQGTGNSPLHF.

CDR3 sequence: CASTGQGARTYEQYF. The CDR3 bases are TGTGCCAGTACTGGACAGGGGGCGAGAACCTACGAGCAGTACTTC. V gene TRBV19 combines with J gene TRBJ2-7; 11 bases are a match to TRBD1. This CDR3 comprises 15 residues. V gave up 7 bases and J gave up 2 bases; unmatched junction bases: 7. CDR1 is LNHDA, CDR2 SQIVND, per germline (reference sequence).

This sequence joins TRBV6-1 and TRBJ2-5; D not resolved. Trimming left V 1 base short and J 7 bases short, with 7 bases between. The CDR3 length is 12 residues. Looked up from germline, CDR1 is MNHNS and CDR2 is SASEGT. The CDR3 sequence is CASSEVDVTQYF. Here the CDR3 DNA reads TGTGCCAGCAGTGAAGTAGATGTGACCCAGTACTTC.

The V call is TRBV4-1, the J call TRBJ2-2; a possible D gene is TRBD1 (5 bases). The V gene lost 0 bases and the J gene lost 4 bases, with 9 bases spanning the gap. There are 15 residues in the CDR3. CDR1 MGHRA and CDR2 YSYEKL come from the germline V gene. The CDR3 protein is CASSQDRVATGELFF. The CDR3 DNA sequence: TGCGCCAGCAGCCAAGACAGGGTTGCCACCGGGGAGCTGTTTTTT.